This passage covers 16 T cell receptor beta chains from one sample sequenced in a study of radiation and T cells in renal cell carcinoma (dated by TCRdb to 2020 to 2021). Library preparation used the immunoSEQ multiplex PCR assay. TCRdb stores this immuneACCESS table with in-frame sequences only. Part of the clones is absent; in the studies checked, under half of the shortfall reflects unresolved V genes, and no reason is known for the rest. The sample contains tens of thousands of clones, 70% to 85% of them found a single time. 5% to 6.5% of the sample goes to the ten largest clones. In the paper's terms, the time point label means: baseline pretreatment blood. Reading the label with the study, this specimen's treatment or condition is: 15 Gy SBRT to primary tumor, nephrectomy 4 weeks later. Sequenced material: blood, taken from a patient whose treatment included radiotherapy and nephrectomy. These receptors came from a man aged 55-75 years with renal cell carcinoma.

The chain has TRBV6-1 and TRBJ1-5, with a possible D match to TRBD1 (6 bases). Per the germline V gene, CDR1 is MNHNS and CDR2 is SASEGT. Trimming cost V 1 base and J 7 bases, with 11 bases left between them. The CDR3 extends over 14 amino acids. For the CDR3, the DNA is TGTGCCAGCAGTGAAGACAGGGATTGGCAGCCCCAGCATTTT. Amino acids: CASSEDRDWQPQHF.

CDR3 bases: TGCAGTGCTAGAGATCCACCTAGCGAGTACTTC. Amino acid sequence: CSARDPPSEYF. The J gene is TRBJ2-7, the V gene TRBV20-1, with a possible D match to TRBD2 (6 bases). Between the trimmed V and J ends, which lost 0 bases and 11 bases, there was a span of 11 bases. Germline lookup yields CDR1 DFQATT and CDR2 SNEGSKA (reference sequence). The CDR3 spans 11 residues.

The J gene is TRBJ2-7, the V gene TRBV28; D not resolved. Trimming pared 3 bases from V and 7 bases from J, leaving 7 bases between. CDR1 is MDHEN and CDR2 is SYDVKM in the germline V gene. The CDR3 runs 11 residues. CDR3: CASSLWGEQYF. CDR3 DNA: TGTGCCAGCAGTTTGTGGGGTGAGCAGTACTTC.

This sequence joins TRBV28 and TRBJ1-2, with D maybe TRBD1 (5 bases). This CDR3 is 12 amino acids long. Between the trimmed V and J ends, which lost 10 bases and 2 bases, there was a span of 11 bases. The V gene's germline CDR1 is MDHEN and CDR2 SYDVKM. The CDR3 DNA is TGTGCCACTCCGGGGCTCAACTATGGCTACACCTTC. The encoded protein is CATPGLNYGYTF.

The rearrangement joins TRBV19 to TRBJ1-2; D remains unclear. Germline V gene sequence: CDR1 LNHDA, CDR2 SQIVND (reference sequence). Between the trimmed V and J ends, which lost 6 bases and 6 bases, there was a span of 26 bases. The CDR3 has 17 amino acids. The CDR3 loop is CASSDRLLGQSDDGYTF. The CDR3, as DNA: TGTGCCAGTAGCGACCGCCTTCTTGGGCAGAGCGATGATGGCTACACCTTC. Using reference TRBV19 and TRBJ1-2 for the parts outside the CDR3, the full variable domain is DGGITQSPKYLFRKEGQNVTLSCEQNLNHDAMYWYRQDPGQGLRLIYYSQIVNDFQKGDIAEGYSVSREKKESFPLTVTSAQKNPTAFYLCASSDRLLGQSDDGYTFGSGTRLTVV.

The rearrangement joins TRBV19 to TRBJ2-5; 10 bases are a match to TRBD2. V lost 2 bases, J lost 5 bases, and 14 bases stayed unmatched. The CDR3 is made up of 18 amino acids. Looked up from germline, CDR1 is LNHDA and CDR2 is SQIVND (reference sequence). The CDR3, as DNA: TGTGCCAGTAGTATACAGGTTCTAGCGGGAGTCGGGATGGAGACCCAGTACTTC. This codes for CASSIQVLAGVGMETQYF.

In DNA form, the CDR3 reads TGTGCCATCAGTATGGACGGGGGGACAGAGCAGTACTTC. As protein: CAISMDGGTEQYF. This chain links TRBV10-3 with TRBJ2-7, with a tentative D call TRBD2 (7 bases). This CDR3 is built from 13 residues. Trimming cost V 5 bases and J 7 bases, with 15 bases left between them. The V gene's germline CDR1 is ENHRY and CDR2 SYGVKD.

There are a few counts of this clone. V usage is TRBV28 and J usage is TRBJ2-7; 11 nucleotides align to TRBD2. Germline values: CDR1 MDHEN, CDR2 SYDVKM. This CDR3 has 16 residues. Trimming took 3 bases from V and 2 from J; bases not matched to a gene: 6. CDR3: CASSFDLAGGTYEQYF. CDR3 in DNA: TGTGCCAGCAGTTTCGATCTAGCGGGAGGTACCTACGAGCAGTACTTC.

V and J are TRBV7-9 and TRBJ2-7, with 9 nucleotides matching TRBD2. CDR3 size: 16 residues. CDR1 and CDR2 from the germline V gene are SEHNR and FQNEAQ (reference sequence). V lost 5 bases, J lost 3 bases, and 11 bases stayed unmatched. CDR3 residues: CASSPALGGRVYEQYF. CDR3 nucleotides: TGTGCCAGCAGCCCCGCCCTGGGCGGGAGGGTCTACGAGCAGTACTTC. The complete variable domain, with remaining parts taken from reference TRBV7-9 and TRBJ2-7, reads DTGVSQNPRHKITKRGQNVTFRCDPISEHNRLYWYRQTLGQGPEFLTYFQNEAQLEKSRLLSDRFSAERPKGSFSTLEIQRTEQGDSAMYLCASSPALGGRVYEQYFGPGTRLTVT.

The V and J genes are TRBV28 and TRBJ2-1, with TRBD2 identical over 13 bases. Germline lookup yields CDR1 MDHEN and CDR2 SYDVKM. V lost 6 bases, J lost 7 bases, and 9 bases stayed unmatched. The CDR3 spans 16 residues. The CDR3 is CASSPTGTSGKNEQFF. CDR3 sequence (DNA): TGTGCCAGCAGCCCTACCGGGACTAGCGGGAAAAATGAGCAGTTCTTC. The complete variable domain, with remaining parts taken from reference TRBV28 and TRBJ2-1, reads DVKVTQSSRYLVKRTGEKVFLECVQDMDHENMFWYRQDPGLGLRLIYFSYDVKMKEKGDIPEGYSVSREKKERFSLILESASTNQTSMYLCASSPTGTSGKNEQFFGPGTRLTVL.

CDR3 protein: CASSESPAPQLRPLSAGELFF. The CDR3 DNA sequence: TGCGCCAGCAGTGAGTCACCGGCTCCTCAACTCCGACCCCTGAGTGCCGGGGAGCTGTTTTTT. This chain uses TRBV10-1 with TRBJ2-2; D unresolved. V was cut by 0 bases and J by 6 bases, with 29 bases left in between. There are 21 residues in the CDR3. CDR1 and CDR2 from the germline V gene are WNHNN and SYGVQD (reference sequence).

This chain uses TRBV2 with TRBJ2-3; D not resolved. The CDR3 runs 11 residues. V was pared by 4 bases and J by 6 bases, with 5 bases between. Germline CDR1 reads SNHLY; CDR2 reads FYNNEI. CDR3 protein: CASSVRDTQYF. CDR3 sequence (DNA): TGTGCCAGCAGTGTCCGGGATACGCAGTATTTT.

The chain employs TRBV9 and TRBJ1-3; tentatively, D is TRBD1 (6 bases). The CDR3 covers 16 residues. Germline V gene lookup returns CDR1 SGDLS and CDR2 YYNGEE. V lost 0 bases to trimming and J lost 4 bases, with 14 bases between them. The CDR3 spells CASSVDLQGAGNTIYF. CDR3 nucleotides: TGTGCCAGCAGCGTAGACCTACAGGGAGCGGGAAACACCATATATTTT.

This chain joins TRBV28 and TRBJ2-1; 8 positions agree with TRBD2. The CDR3 spans 15 residues. V shed 4 bases and J 2 bases; nucleotides not matched to a gene: 4. Germline CDR1 is MDHEN and CDR2 is SYDVKM. CDR3 in amino acids: CASSSPGGPYNEQFF. DNA of the CDR3: TGTGCCAGCAGTTCCCCGGGAGGGCCCTACAATGAGCAGTTCTTC.

The chain couples TRBV5-1 to TRBJ1-5, with no clear D. In germline, CDR1 is SGHRS, CDR2 YFSETQ. The CDR3 runs to 13 residues. V lost 1 base and J lost 9, with 11 bases in between. CDR3 nucleotides: TGCGCCAGCAGCTTGAAACCGAATGCGCCCCAGCATTTT. Translation gives CASSLKPNAPQHF.

V and J are TRBV19 and TRBJ1-2; 9 bases align to TRBD1. CDR3 size: 15 residues. Germline values: CDR1 LNHDA, CDR2 SQIVND (reference sequence). V dropped 5 bases and J dropped 8; count of bases not matched to a gene: 12. CDR3 amino acids: CASSAKRGQGQGYTF. The CDR3 region has the DNA TGTGCCAGTAGTGCGAAACGAGGACAGGGGCAGGGCTACACCTTC. The full variable domain, completed using reference TRBV19 and TRBJ1-2, is DGGITQSPKYLFRKEGQNVTLSCEQNLNHDAMYWYRQDPGQGLRLIYYSQIVNDFQKGDIAEGYSVSREKKESFPLTVTSAQKNPTAFYLCASSAKRGQGQGYTFGSGTRLTVV.